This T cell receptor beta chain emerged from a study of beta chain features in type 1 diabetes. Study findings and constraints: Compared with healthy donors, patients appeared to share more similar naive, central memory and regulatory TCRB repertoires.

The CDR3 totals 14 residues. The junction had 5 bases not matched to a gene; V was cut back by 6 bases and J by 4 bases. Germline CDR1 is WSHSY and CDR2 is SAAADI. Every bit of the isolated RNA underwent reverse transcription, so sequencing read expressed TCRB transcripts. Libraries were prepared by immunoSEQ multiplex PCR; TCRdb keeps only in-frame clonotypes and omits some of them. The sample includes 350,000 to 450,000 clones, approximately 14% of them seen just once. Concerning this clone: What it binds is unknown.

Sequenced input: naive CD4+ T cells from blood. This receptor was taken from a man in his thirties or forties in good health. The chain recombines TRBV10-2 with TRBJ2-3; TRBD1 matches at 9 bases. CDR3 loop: CASRRDRVADTQYF. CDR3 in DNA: TGCGCCAGCAGGCGGGACAGGGTCGCAGATACGCAGTATTTT.